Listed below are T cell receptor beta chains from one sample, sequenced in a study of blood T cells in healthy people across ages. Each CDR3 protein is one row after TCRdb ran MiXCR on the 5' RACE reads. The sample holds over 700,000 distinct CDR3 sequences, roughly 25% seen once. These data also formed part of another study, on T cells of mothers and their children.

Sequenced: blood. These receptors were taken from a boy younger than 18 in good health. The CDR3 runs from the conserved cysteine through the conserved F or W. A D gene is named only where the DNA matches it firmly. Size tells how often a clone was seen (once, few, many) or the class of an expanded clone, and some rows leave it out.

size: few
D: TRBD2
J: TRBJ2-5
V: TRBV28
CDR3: CASSRLAGGPLIQETQYF
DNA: TGTGCCAGCAGTCGACTAGCGGGAGGGCCGCTGATCCAAGAGACCCAGTACTTC

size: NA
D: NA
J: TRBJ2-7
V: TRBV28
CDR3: CASSFVLSYEQYF
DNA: TGTGCCAGCAGTTTCGTACTCTCCTACGAGCAGTACTTC

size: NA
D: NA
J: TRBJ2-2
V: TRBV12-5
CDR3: CASGSHQLVTGELFF
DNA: TGTGCTAGTGGTTCGCACCAACTTGTCACCGGGGAGCTGTTTTTT

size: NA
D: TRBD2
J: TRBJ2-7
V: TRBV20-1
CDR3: CSARAPTSGPYEQYF
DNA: TGCAGTGCTAGAGCCCCGACTAGCGGCCCCTACGAGCAGTACTTC

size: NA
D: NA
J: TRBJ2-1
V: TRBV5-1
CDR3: CASSSEVRNEQFF
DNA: TGCGCCAGCAGCAGCGAAGTTCGGAATGAGCAGTTCTTC

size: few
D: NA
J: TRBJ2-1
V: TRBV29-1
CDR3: CSVARGNEQFF
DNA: TGCAGCGTTGCTAGGGGTAATGAGCAGTTCTTC

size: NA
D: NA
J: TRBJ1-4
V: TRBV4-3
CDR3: CASSQGISREKLFF
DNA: TGCGCCAGCAGCCAAGGGATATCTCGTGAAAAACTGTTTTTT

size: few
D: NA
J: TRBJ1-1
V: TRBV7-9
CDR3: CASSLGVAGNTEAFF
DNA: TGTGCCAGCAGCTTAGGGGTGGCAGGGAACACTGAAGCTTTCTTT

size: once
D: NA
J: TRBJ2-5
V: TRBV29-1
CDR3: CSVESQVETQYF
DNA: TGCAGCGTTGAGAGTCAGGTTGAGACCCAGTACTTC

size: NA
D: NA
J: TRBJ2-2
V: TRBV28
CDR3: CASSPSGGSPTGELFF
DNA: TGTGCCAGCAGTCCCTCAGGAGGGTCCCCCACCGGGGAGCTGTTTTTT